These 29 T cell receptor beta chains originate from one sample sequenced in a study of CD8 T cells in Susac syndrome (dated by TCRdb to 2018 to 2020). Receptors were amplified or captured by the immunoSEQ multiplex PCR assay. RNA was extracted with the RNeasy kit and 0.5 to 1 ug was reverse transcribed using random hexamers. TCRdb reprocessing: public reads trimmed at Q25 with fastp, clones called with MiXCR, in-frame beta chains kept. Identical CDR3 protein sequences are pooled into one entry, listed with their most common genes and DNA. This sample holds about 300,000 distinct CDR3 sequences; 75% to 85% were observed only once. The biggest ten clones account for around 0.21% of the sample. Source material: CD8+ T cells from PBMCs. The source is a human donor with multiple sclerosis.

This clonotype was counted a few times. CDR3 bases: TGCGCCAGCAGCCAAAGACTAGTCACACAGTCTCCACAGTCTCACGAGCAGTACTTC. This sequence encodes CASSQRLVTQSPQSHEQYF. This chain connects TRBV4-3 to TRBJ2-7, with a weak D call TRBD2 (6 bases). Germline CDR1 LGHNA, CDR2 YSLEER. This CDR3 contains 19 residues. Trimming cost V 2 bases and J 5 bases, with 28 bases left between them.

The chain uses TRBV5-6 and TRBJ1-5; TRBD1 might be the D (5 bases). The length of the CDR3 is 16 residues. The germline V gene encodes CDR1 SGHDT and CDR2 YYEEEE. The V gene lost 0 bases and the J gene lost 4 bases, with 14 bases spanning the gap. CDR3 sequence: CASSLAGTVMNQPQHF. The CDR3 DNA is TGTGCCAGCAGCTTGGCCGGGACCGTCATGAATCAGCCCCAGCATTTT.

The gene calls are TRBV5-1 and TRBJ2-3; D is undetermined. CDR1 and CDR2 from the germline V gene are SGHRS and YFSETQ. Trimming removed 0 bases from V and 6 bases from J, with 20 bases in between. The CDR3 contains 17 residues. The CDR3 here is CASSLAGRPRPLDTQYF. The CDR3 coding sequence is TGCGCCAGCAGCTTGGCCGGTAGGCCGCGACCCCTGGATACGCAGTATTTT.

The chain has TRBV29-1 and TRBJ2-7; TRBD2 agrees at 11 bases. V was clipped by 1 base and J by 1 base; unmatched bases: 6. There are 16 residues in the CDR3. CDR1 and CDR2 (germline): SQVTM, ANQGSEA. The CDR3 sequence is CSVEGDGTSGSYEQYF. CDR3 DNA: TGCAGCGTTGAAGGCGACGGGACTAGCGGTTCCTACGAGCAGTACTTC.

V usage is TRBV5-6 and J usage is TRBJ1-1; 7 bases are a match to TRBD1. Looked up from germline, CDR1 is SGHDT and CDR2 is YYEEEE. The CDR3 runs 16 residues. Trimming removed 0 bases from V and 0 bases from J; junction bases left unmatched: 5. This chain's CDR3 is CASSLARGVLNTEAFF. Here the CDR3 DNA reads TGTGCCAGCAGCTTGGCCAGGGGGGTCCTGAACACTGAAGCTTTCTTT.

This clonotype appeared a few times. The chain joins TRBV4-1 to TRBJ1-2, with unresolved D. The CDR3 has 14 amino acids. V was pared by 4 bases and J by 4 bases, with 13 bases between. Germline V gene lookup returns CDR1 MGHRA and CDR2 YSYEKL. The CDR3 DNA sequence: TGCGCCAGCAGCCCCCCCATCGGAATCTATGGCTACACCTTC. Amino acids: CASSPPIGIYGYTF.

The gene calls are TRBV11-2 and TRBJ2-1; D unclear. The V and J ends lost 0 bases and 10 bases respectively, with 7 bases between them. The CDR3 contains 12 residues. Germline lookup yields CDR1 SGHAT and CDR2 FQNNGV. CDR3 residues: CASSLEGREQFF. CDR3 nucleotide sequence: TGTGCCAGCAGCTTAGAGGGCCGGGAGCAGTTCTTC.

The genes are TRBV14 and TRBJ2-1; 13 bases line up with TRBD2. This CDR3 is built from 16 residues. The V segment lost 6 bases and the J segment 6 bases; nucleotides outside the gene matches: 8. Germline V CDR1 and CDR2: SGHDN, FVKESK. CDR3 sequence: CASSQLAGGPRNEQFF. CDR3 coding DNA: TGTGCCAGCAGTCAACTAGCGGGAGGGCCTCGCAATGAGCAGTTCTTC.

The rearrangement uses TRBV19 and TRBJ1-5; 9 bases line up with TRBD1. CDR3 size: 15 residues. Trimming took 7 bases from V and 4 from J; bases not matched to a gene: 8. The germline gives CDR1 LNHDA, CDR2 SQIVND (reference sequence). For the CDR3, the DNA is TGTGCCAGTACCGGGACAGGGATTTCGAATCAGCCCCAGCATTTT. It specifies CASTGTGISNQPQHF.

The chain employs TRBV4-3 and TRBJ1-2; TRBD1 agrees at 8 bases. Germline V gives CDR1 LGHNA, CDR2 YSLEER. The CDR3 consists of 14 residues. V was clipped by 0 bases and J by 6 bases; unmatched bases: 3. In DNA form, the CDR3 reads TGCGCCAGCAGCCAAGATTCCAGGGGGCATGGCTACACCTTC. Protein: CASSQDSRGHGYTF.

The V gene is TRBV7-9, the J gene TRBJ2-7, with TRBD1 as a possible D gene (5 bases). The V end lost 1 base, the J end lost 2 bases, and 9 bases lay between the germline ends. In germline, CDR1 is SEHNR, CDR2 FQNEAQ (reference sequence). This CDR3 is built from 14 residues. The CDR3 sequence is CASSLVDTTYEQYF. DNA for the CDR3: TGTGCCAGCAGCTTAGTGGACACGACCTACGAGCAGTACTTC.

The CDR3 DNA reads TGTGCCAGCAGTTTCACGCTAGCGGGAGATTTGGATACGCAGTATTTT. As protein: CASSFTLAGDLDTQYF. The rearrangement joins TRBV6-2 or TRBV6-3 to TRBJ2-3, with TRBD2 matching 10 bases. The ends lost 4 bases at V and 6 bases at J; junction bases unmatched: 10. Germline CDR1 MNHEY, CDR2 SVGEGT. CDR3 length equals 16 residues.

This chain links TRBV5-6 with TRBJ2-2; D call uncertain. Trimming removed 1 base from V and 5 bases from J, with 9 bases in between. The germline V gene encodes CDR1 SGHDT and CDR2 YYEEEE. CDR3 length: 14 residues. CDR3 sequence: CASSLRIGTGELFF. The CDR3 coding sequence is TGTGCCAGCAGCTTGCGGATCGGGACCGGGGAGCTGTTTTTT.

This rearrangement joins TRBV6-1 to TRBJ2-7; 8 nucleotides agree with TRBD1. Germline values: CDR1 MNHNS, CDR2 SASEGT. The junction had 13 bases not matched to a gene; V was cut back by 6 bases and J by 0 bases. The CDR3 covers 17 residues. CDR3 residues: CASSLIGQGQSSYEQYF. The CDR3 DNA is TGTGCCAGCAGCCTCATCGGACAGGGCCAAAGCTCCTACGAGCAGTACTTC.

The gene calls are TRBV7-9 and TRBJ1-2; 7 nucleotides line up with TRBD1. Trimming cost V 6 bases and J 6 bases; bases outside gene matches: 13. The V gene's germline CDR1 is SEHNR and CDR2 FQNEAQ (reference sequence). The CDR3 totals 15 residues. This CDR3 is CASSSGTEIPHGYTF. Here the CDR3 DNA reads TGTGCCAGCAGTTCCGGGACAGAGATTCCCCATGGCTACACCTTC.

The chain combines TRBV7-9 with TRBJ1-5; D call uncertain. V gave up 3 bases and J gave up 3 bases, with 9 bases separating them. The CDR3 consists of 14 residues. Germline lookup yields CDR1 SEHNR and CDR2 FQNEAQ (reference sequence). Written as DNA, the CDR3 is TGTGCCAGCAGCTTGGACGCGGCCAATCAGCCCCAGCATTTT. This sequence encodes CASSLDAANQPQHF.

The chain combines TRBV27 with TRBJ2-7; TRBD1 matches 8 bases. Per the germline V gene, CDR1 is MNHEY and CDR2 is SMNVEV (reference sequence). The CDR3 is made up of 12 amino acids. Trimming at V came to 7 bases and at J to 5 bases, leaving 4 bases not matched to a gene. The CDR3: CASTGQGHEQYF. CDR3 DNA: TGTGCCAGCACTGGACAGGGCCACGAGCAGTACTTC.

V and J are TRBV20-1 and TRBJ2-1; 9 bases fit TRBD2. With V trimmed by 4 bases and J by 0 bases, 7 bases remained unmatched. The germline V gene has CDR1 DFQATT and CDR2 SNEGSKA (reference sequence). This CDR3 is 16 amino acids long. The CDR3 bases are TGCAGTGCTAACCTACCTAGCGGGAACTCCTACAATGAGCAGTTCTTC. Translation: CSANLPSGNSYNEQFF.

In DNA form, the CDR3 reads TGTGCCAGCAGCCAAGAGTCGCGACTAGCGGGGGGCGATGAGCAGTTCTTC. It codes for CASSQESRLAGGDEQFF. The chain joins TRBV4-2 to TRBJ2-1; 13 nucleotides align to TRBD2. V shed 0 bases and J 8 bases; nucleotides not matched to a gene: 7. The CDR3 extends over 17 amino acids. CDR1 and CDR2 from the germline V gene are LGHNA and YNFKEQ.

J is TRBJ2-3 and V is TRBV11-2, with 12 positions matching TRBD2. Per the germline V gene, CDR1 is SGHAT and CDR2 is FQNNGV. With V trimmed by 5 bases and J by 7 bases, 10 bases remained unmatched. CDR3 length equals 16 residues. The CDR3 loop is CASSPKTSGSLYTQYF. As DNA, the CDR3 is TGTGCCAGCAGCCCCAAGACTAGCGGGAGTTTGTATACGCAGTATTTT.

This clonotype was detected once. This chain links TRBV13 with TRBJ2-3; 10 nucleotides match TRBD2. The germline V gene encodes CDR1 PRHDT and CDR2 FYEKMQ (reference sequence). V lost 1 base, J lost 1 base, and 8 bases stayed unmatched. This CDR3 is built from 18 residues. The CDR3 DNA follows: TGTGCCAGCAGCTTAGTGCTAGCGGGAGCGGTGGGCACAGATACGCAGTATTTT. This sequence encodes CASSLVLAGAVGTDTQYF.

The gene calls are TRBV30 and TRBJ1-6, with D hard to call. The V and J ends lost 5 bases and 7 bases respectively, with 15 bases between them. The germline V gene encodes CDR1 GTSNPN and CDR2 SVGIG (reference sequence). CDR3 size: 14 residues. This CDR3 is CAWDEAVGNSPLHF. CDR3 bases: TGTGCCTGGGACGAGGCGGTGGGGAATTCACCCCTCCACTTT.

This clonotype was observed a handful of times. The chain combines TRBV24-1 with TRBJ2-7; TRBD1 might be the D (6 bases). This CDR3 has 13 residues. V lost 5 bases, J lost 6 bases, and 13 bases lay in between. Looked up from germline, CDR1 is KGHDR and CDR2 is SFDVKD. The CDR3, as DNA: TGTGCCACCAGTGGCATTGCAGGGGCCGAGCAGTACTTC. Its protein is CATSGIAGAEQYF.

CDR3 in DNA: TGCAGCGCTTGGATGTATTCTGAAGCTTTCTTT. Protein sequence: CSAWMYSEAFF. The rearrangement uses TRBV29-1 and TRBJ1-1; D gene uncertain. V was shortened by 7 bases and J by 6 bases, with 12 bases between the two germline ends. Germline V CDR1 and CDR2: SQVTM, ANQGSEA. This CDR3 is 11 amino acids long. Combining the CDR3 with reference TRBV29-1 and TRBJ1-1 gives the whole variable domain SAVISQKPSRDICQRGTSLTIQCQVDSQVTMMFWYRQQPGQSLTLIATANQGSEATYESGFVIDKFPISRPNLTFSTLTVSNMSPEDSSIYLCSAWMYSEAFFGQGTRLTVV.

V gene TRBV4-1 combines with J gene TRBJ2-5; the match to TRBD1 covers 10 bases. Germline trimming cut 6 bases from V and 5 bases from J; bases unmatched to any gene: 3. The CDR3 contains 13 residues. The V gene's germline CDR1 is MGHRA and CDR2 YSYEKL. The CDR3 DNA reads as TGCGCCAGCAGGGGGACAGGGGTCGAGACCCAGTACTTC. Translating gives CASRGTGVETQYF.

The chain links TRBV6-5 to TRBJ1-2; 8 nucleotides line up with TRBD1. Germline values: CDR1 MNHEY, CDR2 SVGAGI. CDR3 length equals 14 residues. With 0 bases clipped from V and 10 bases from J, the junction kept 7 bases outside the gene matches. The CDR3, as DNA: TGTGCCAGCAGTTACTCCCAGGGGGCCTACGTCTACACCTTC. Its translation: CASSYSQGAYVYTF.

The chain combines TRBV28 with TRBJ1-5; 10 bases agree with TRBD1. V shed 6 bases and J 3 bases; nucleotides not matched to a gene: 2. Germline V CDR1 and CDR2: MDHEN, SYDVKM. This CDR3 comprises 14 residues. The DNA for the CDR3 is TGTGCCAGCAGCGACAGGGGGCTCAATCAGCCCCAGCATTTT. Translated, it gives CASSDRGLNQPQHF. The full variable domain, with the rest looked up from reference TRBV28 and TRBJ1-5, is DVKVTQSSRYLVKRTGEKVFLECVQDMDHENMFWYRQDPGLGLRLIYFSYDVKMKEKGDIPEGYSVSREKKERFSLILESASTNQTSMYLCASSDRGLNQPQHFGDGTRLSIL.

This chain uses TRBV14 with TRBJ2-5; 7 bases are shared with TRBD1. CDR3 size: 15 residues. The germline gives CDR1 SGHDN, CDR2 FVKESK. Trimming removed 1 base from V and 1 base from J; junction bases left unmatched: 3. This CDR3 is CASSQVGQAQETQYF. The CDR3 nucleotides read TGTGCCAGCAGCCAAGTTGGACAGGCCCAAGAGACCCAGTACTTC.

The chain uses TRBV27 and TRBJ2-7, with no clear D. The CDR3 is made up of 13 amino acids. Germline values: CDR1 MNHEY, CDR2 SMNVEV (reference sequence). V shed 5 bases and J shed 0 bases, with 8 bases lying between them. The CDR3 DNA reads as TGTGCCAGCAGTGCGCGGAGCTCCTACGAGCAGTACTTC. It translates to CASSARSSYEQYF.